This T cell receptor beta chain is from a study of tumor-infiltrating lymphocytes in primary liver carcinoma. This clonotype has more than one count but fewer than ten. The target antigen is unknown. One end of the junction is discordant with germline, which a read error may explain. Between roughly 17 and 31 mg of unsorted bulk tissue served as the source from which RNA and DNA were co-extracted. Infection with HBV was chronic in patients; they were treatment-naive. Overall study results and limits: Tumor-blood pairs (like tumor-adjacent pairs) overlapped less than tumor region pairs did. Tumors reached a significantly greater top-250-clone fraction than blood did (p = 0.039).

A primer in the constant region served to generate TCR beta cDNA from roughly 450 ng of total RNA. What produced the TCR beta libraries was three nested multiplex PCR rounds using slightly modified ARM-PCR. Each CDR3 protein gets one entry after TCRdb re-called the multiplex PCR reads with MiXCR. Of 95,000 to 150,000 distinct CDR3 sequences in the sample, around 70% were seen once. Sequenced: tumor-adjacent normal liver tissue. The receptor's source is a woman aged 55-75 years with primary liver carcinoma and hepatitis B virus infection.

CDR3 protein: CASTLVGQATTDTQYF. In nucleotides, the CDR3 is TGTGCCAGCACCTTAGTCGGACAGGCGACCACAGATACGCAGTATTTT. The V call is TRBV11-2, the J call TRBJ2-3, with 7 positions matching TRBD1. This CDR3 has 16 residues. CDR1 is SGHAT, CDR2 FQNNGV, per germline. Full variable domain (missing parts from reference TRBV11-2 and TRBJ2-3): EAGVAQSPRYKIIEKRQSVAFWCNPISGHATLYWYQQILGQGPKLLIQFQNNGVVDDSQLPKDRFSAERLKGVDSTLKIQPAKLEDSAVYLCASTLVGQATTDTQYFGPGTRLTVL.